These 27 T cell receptor beta chains share one sample of origin, sequenced in a study of pediatric ulcerative colitis. Sequenced by immunoSEQ multiplex PCR; TCRdb stores in-frame clones only, minus some. The sample yields 17,000 or so clones, around 70% seen once. The rectum was sampled with one to two pinch biopsies at colonoscopy. Sequenced input: gut tissue. The origin of the receptors is a girl aged 10 to 17 with moderate ulcerative colitis.

This chain joins TRBV25-1 and TRBJ2-7; TRBD1 matches 9 bases. The junction had 8 bases not matched to a gene; V was cut back by 8 bases and J by 3 bases. This CDR3 has 14 amino acids. CDR1 MGHDK and CDR2 SYGVNS come from the germline V gene. The CDR3 DNA follows: TGTGCCAGCTGCGACCGGGACAGGGACTACGAGCAGTACTTC. As protein: CASCDRDRDYEQYF.

The genes are TRBV19 and TRBJ2-5; tentatively, D is TRBD2 (5 bases). Germline CDR1 reads LNHDA; CDR2 reads SQIVND (reference sequence). This CDR3 spans 16 amino acids. V dropped 4 bases and J dropped 2 bases, with 17 bases sitting between them. The CDR3 DNA is TGTGCCAGTAGTACCCGCCTTACTAGGAATCAAGAGACCCAGTACTTC. Residues: CASSTRLTRNQETQYF.

The chain joins TRBV5-6 to TRBJ2-3; TRBD2 matches at 15 bases. The CDR3 contains 18 residues. The V and J ends lost 4 bases and 3 bases, in that order; junction bases with no gene match: 9. Germline assignment: CDR1 SGHDT and CDR2 YYEEEE. CDR3 nucleotides: TGTGCCAGCAGCCCTACCAGGACTAGCGGGGGGGCGACAGATACGCAGTATTTT. This gives the protein CASSPTRTSGGATDTQYF.

The rearrangement uses TRBV20-1 and TRBJ2-3; D is unresolved. This CDR3 is built from 11 residues. Trimming left V 5 bases short and J 2 bases short, with 5 bases between. CDR1 is DFQATT and CDR2 is SNEGSKA in the germline V gene (reference sequence). The CDR3, as DNA: TGCAGTGCTGGGCCCACAGATACGCAGTATTTT. Its protein product is CSAGPTDTQYF.

This chain joins TRBV7-9 and TRBJ2-4; unclear D gene. The CDR3 covers 18 residues. V was clipped by 5 bases and J by 3 bases, with 23 bases between them. Looked up from germline, CDR1 is SEHNR and CDR2 is FQNEAQ (reference sequence). CDR3 coding DNA: TGTGCCAGCAGCCCATCCCCGGGTCTCCAGGCAGGCAAAAACATTCAGTACTTC. Translation: CASSPSPGLQAGKNIQYF.

The gene calls are TRBV10-3 and TRBJ1-1; D is possibly TRBD1 (5 bases). There are 13 residues in the CDR3. Trimming shortened V by 5 bases and J by 5 bases, and 12 bases separated the two germline ends. In germline, CDR1 is ENHRY, CDR2 SYGVKD. CDR3 sequence (DNA): TGTGCCATCAGTCAGGGCTCGGGTACTGAAGCTTTCTTT. As protein: CAISQGSGTEAFF.

This chain uses TRBV7-8 with TRBJ2-1, with D hard to call. There are 15 residues in the CDR3. The V end lost 1 base, the J end lost 4 bases, and 11 bases lay between the germline ends. CDR1 and CDR2 from the germline V gene are SGHVS and FQNEAQ. This CDR3 is CASSLVSGSYNEQFF. The CDR3 bases are TGTGCCAGCAGCTTAGTATCAGGTTCATACAATGAGCAGTTCTTC. Full variable domain (remainder filled in from reference TRBV7-8 and TRBJ2-1): GAGVSQSPRYKVAKRGQDVALRCDPISGHVSLFWYQQALGQGPEFLTYFQNEAQLDKSGLPSDRFFAERPEGSVSTLKIQRTQQEDSAVYLCASSLVSGSYNEQFFGPGTRLTVL.

The J gene is TRBJ1-5, the V gene TRBV30; D is unresolved. CDR1 is GTSNPN and CDR2 is SVGIG in the germline V gene (reference sequence). The length of the CDR3 is 13 residues. V lost 4 bases to trimming and J lost 3 bases, with 10 bases between them. The CDR3 sequence is CAWTIGNNQPQHF. The CDR3 nucleotides read TGTGCCTGGACAATAGGGAACAATCAGCCCCAGCATTTT.

The chain employs TRBV4-1 and TRBJ2-2, with D possibly matching TRBD1 (6 bases). Trimming pared 4 bases from V and 3 bases from J, leaving 9 bases between. The germline CDR1 and CDR2 sequences are MGHRA and YSYEKL. The CDR3 has 14 amino acids. The CDR3 is CASSLGAYTGELFF. CDR3 bases: TGCGCCAGCAGCCTGGGGGCATACACCGGGGAGCTGTTTTTT.

The genes are TRBV5-5 and TRBJ1-2, with 7 bases matching TRBD1. With 3 bases clipped from V and 4 bases from J, the junction kept 6 bases outside the gene matches. Looked up from germline, CDR1 is SGHKS and CDR2 is YYEKEE (reference sequence). CDR3 length: 14 residues. CDR3: CASSSDRVLYGYTF. CDR3 bases: TGTGCCAGCAGCTCTGACAGGGTCCTCTATGGCTACACCTTC.

This clone was detected a few times. The chain is built from TRBV25-1 and TRBJ1-1; TRBD1 is a possible D gene (6 bases). V was cut by 1 base and J by 11 bases, with 17 bases left in between. The CDR3 consists of 14 residues. Looked up from germline, CDR1 is MGHDK and CDR2 is SYGVNS. The CDR3 DNA follows: TGTGCCAGCAGTGAATTTTCTCACCGCAGGGGCGCTTTCTTT. Protein product: CASSEFSHRRGAFF.

In this sample, this clone turned up a few times. This sample includes further DNA sequences coding for the same CDR3. V usage is TRBV5-4 and J usage is TRBJ2-7, with a weak D call TRBD1 (6 bases). CDR3 size: 14 residues. Trimming removed 0 bases from V and 1 base from J, with 8 bases in between. Germline CDR1 and CDR2: SGHNT and YYREEE (reference sequence). The CDR3 DNA sequence: TGTGCCAGCAGCTTGGGCCAGGGGTCCTACGAGCAGTACTTC. It translates to CASSLGQGSYEQYF. The full variable domain, rest sourced from reference TRBV5-4 and TRBJ2-7, is ETGVTQSPTHLIKTRGQQVTLRCSSQSGHNTVSWYQQALGQGPQFIFQYYREEENGRGNFPPRFSGLQFPNYSSELNVNALELDDSALYLCASSLGQGSYEQYFGPGTRLTVT.

The rearrangement links TRBV4-1 to TRBJ1-4; the D gene is possibly TRBD1 (5 bases). The CDR3 has 14 residues. Germline CDR1 and CDR2: MGHRA and YSYEKL. Trimming cost V 5 bases and J 3 bases, with 10 bases left between them. Written as DNA, the CDR3 is TGCGCCAGCAGCTTGGGACGGTCTAATGAAAAACTGTTTTTT. Amino acids: CASSLGRSNEKLFF.

This sequence joins TRBV5-4 and TRBJ1-1; 7 positions agree with TRBD1. The J segment lost 2 bases and the V segment lost 4 bases, leaving 11 bases of the junction unmatched. In germline, CDR1 is SGHNT, CDR2 YYREEE (reference sequence). This CDR3 region has 16 residues. CDR3 sequence (DNA): TGTGCCAGCAGCACTAAAGAGGGGGCTCGAAACACTGAAGCTTTCTTT. Encoded protein: CASSTKEGARNTEAFF.

This clone appeared a few times. This sequence joins TRBV6-5 and TRBJ2-1; TRBD2 matches 8 bases. With V trimmed by 0 bases and J by 8 bases, 9 bases remained unmatched. Germline values: CDR1 MNHEY, CDR2 SVGAGI. There are 16 residues in the CDR3. The CDR3 nucleotides are TGTGCCAGCAGTTACTCTAGCGGGACCTCTACGGATGAGCAGTTCTTC. Translating gives CASSYSSGTSTDEQFF.

The rearrangement uses TRBV5-1 and TRBJ1-1; D is uncertain. The V gene's germline CDR1 is SGHRS and CDR2 YFSETQ. CDR3 length equals 14 residues. The V end lost 2 bases, the J end lost 1 base, and 9 bases lay between the germline ends. The DNA for the CDR3 is TGCGCCAGCAGCTTCGGCGGCCAGAACACTGAAGCTTTCTTT. It specifies CASSFGGQNTEAFF.

This clone was observed a single time. J is TRBJ2-3 and V is TRBV5-1; D not certain. Trimming took 0 bases from V and 4 from J, leaving 6 bases between them. The CDR3 covers 13 residues. Germline V gene lookup returns CDR1 SGHRS and CDR2 YFSETQ. The CDR3 nucleotides read TGCGCCAGCAGCTTGGAAGGGTCAGATACGCAGTATTTT. Translated, it gives CASSLEGSDTQYF.

The rearrangement uses TRBV2 and TRBJ1-1; perhaps TRBD1 as D (6 bases). CDR3 length: 14 residues. V shed 5 bases and J shed 0 bases, with 10 bases lying between them. Germline V gene data show CDR1 as SNHLY and CDR2 as FYNNEI. The CDR3 bases are TGTGCCAGCAGTCCGGGACAAATGAACACTGAAGCTTTCTTT. Protein: CASSPGQMNTEAFF.

This clone has just one count. The gene calls are TRBV28 and TRBJ1-2; 7 positions agree with TRBD1. This CDR3 is 13 amino acids long. In germline, CDR1 is MDHEN, CDR2 SYDVKM. The junction had 3 bases not matched to a gene; V was cut back by 2 bases and J by 6 bases. The DNA of the CDR3 is TGTGCCAGCAGTTTAACCAGGGGGGATGGCTACACCTTC. This translates into CASSLTRGDGYTF.

A few counts support this clone. This chain links TRBV7-3 with TRBJ1-6, with D tentatively TRBD1 (5 bases). The CDR3 is 15 amino acids. V lost 5 bases and J 5 bases, leaving 13 bases between the germline ends. CDR1 is SGHTA and CDR2 is FQGTGA in the germline V gene. In DNA form, the CDR3 reads TGTGCCAGCAGCGCCACCTGGGGGAATAATTCACCCCTCCACTTT. This encodes CASSATWGNNSPLHF.

This sequence joins TRBV2 and TRBJ2-1; 11 bases line up with TRBD1. The CDR3 runs to 12 residues. Germline CDR1 is SNHLY and CDR2 is FYNNEI. V gave up 6 bases and J gave up 9 bases; unmatched junction bases: 1. The CDR3 coding sequence is TGTGCCAGCAGGGACAGGGGGCCTGAGCAGTTCTTC. It codes for CASRDRGPEQFF. Using reference TRBV2 and TRBJ2-1 for the parts outside the CDR3, the full variable domain is EPEVTQTPSHQVTQMGQEVILRCVPISNHLYFYWYRQILGQKVEFLVSFYNNEISEKSEIFDDQFSVERPDGSNFTLKIRSTKLEDSAMYFCASRDRGPEQFFGPGTRLTVL.

This clone has just a few counts. The chain recombines TRBV10-3 with TRBJ2-1; tentatively, D is TRBD2 (6 bases). The V end lost 7 bases, the J end lost 8 bases, and 18 bases lay between the germline ends. CDR3 length: 14 residues. Per germline, CDR1 ENHRY and CDR2 SYGVKD. CDR3 sequence: CAIKRNGGGDEQFF. In DNA form, the CDR3 reads TGTGCCATCAAAAGGAACGGGGGAGGCGATGAGCAGTTCTTC.

J is TRBJ1-6 and V is TRBV21-1. TRBV21-1 is noted as a pseudogene. The CDR3 totals 17 residues. CDR3 loop: CASSKGGEPTYNSPLHF. Written as DNA, the CDR3 is TGTGCCAGCAGCAAAGGAGGGGAGCCAACCTATAATTCACCCCTCCACTTT.

J is TRBJ2-1 and V is TRBV13, with D unresolved. This CDR3 is built from 15 residues. The germline V gene has CDR1 PRHDT and CDR2 FYEKMQ (reference sequence). Trimming stripped 5 bases from V and 7 bases from J, with 18 bases between. The CDR3 loop is CASSAAPGSGNEQFF. CDR3 coding DNA: TGTGCCAGCAGCGCTGCACCAGGTTCTGGGAATGAGCAGTTCTTC. The whole variable domain, filled in from reference TRBV13 and TRBJ2-1, reads AAGVIQSPRHLIKEKRETATLKCYPIPRHDTVYWYQQGPGQDPQFLISFYEKMQSDKGSIPDRFSAQQFSDYHSELNMSSLELGDSALYFCASSAAPGSGNEQFFGPGTRLTVL.

Only one count was recorded for this clone. V gene TRBV9 combines with J gene TRBJ2-1; 7 nucleotides match TRBD2. The germline V gene encodes CDR1 SGDLS and CDR2 YYNGEE. Unmatched junction bases numbered 5, after V lost 0 bases and J lost 8 bases. There are 14 residues in the CDR3. The CDR3 nucleotides read TGTGCCAGCAGCGTAGGCGATGGGGGGGATGAGCAGTTCTTC. This sequence encodes CASSVGDGGDEQFF.

This CDR3 is CASARGYNEKLFF. The CDR3 nucleotides read TGTGCCAGCGCCCGGGGTTACAATGAAAAACTGTTTTTT. The chain recombines TRBV18 with TRBJ1-4; D is undetermined. Germline values: CDR1 KGHSH, CDR2 LQKENI. V was trimmed by 8 bases and J by 5 bases, leaving 12 bases between them. The CDR3 extends over 13 amino acids.

V gene TRBV6-6 combines with J gene TRBJ1-1, with no clear D. The V end was cut by 11 bases, the J end by 0 bases, with 22 bases between. In germline, CDR1 is MNHNY, CDR2 SVGAGI (reference sequence). The CDR3 runs to 16 residues. The CDR3 DNA is TGTGCCGGAAGAGATACACGCCTAACAGTGAACACTGAAGCTTTCTTT. Its protein product is CAGRDTRLTVNTEAFF.